These 8 T cell receptor beta chains came from one sample sequenced in a study of cytomegalovirus exposure and HLA in healthy donors. 13 Jbeta primers and 60 Vbeta primers were used for the PCR. Repertoires were generated with immunoSEQ multiplex PCR, while TCRdb's copy carries only in-frame clones and drops some. The sample yields under 150,000 clones, 79% seen once. Sequencing input: PBMCs. The receptors here all came from a middle-aged woman in good health and CMV-seropositive.

This chain uses TRBV9 with TRBJ1-6, with 8 positions matching TRBD1. The CDR3 contains 16 residues. Per germline, CDR1 SGDLS and CDR2 YYNGEE. With V trimmed by 4 bases and J by 10 bases, 13 bases remained unmatched. The CDR3 nucleotides are TGTGCCAGCAGCCCCCGACAGGGGACGGGGAACTCACCCCTCCACTTT. Translation gives CASSPRQGTGNSPLHF.

The J gene is TRBJ2-7, the V gene TRBV11-2; TRBD2 matches 9 bases. The CDR3 runs 16 residues. V lost 5 bases, J lost 7 bases, and 15 bases stayed unmatched. Germline-derived CDR1 and CDR2 are SGHAT and FQNNGV. The CDR3 bases are TGTGCCAGCAGCCGCATTATTTCTAGCGGGGTCAGGGAGCAGTACTTC. The encoded protein is CASSRIISSGVREQYF.

The V and J genes are TRBV6-1 and TRBJ2-7; 7 positions agree with TRBD1. CDR3 size: 15 residues. The ends lost 10 bases at V and 2 bases at J; junction bases unmatched: 14. The germline CDR1 and CDR2 sequences are MNHNS and SASEGT. DNA of the CDR3: TGTGCCATCAGATCAAAAAGGGACAGACCCTACGAGCAGTACTTC. It is translated as CAIRSKRDRPYEQYF.

The chain joins TRBV2 to TRBJ1-2, with D possibly matching TRBD1 (6 bases). There are 17 residues in the CDR3. Germline CDR1 reads SNHLY; CDR2 reads FYNNEI. Trimming cost V 2 bases and J 0 bases, with 16 bases left between them. CDR3 sequence: CASSEQGIITPNYGYTF. In DNA form, the CDR3 reads TGTGCCAGCAGTGAACAGGGGATCATAACACCTAACTATGGCTACACCTTC.

J is TRBJ1-1 and V is TRBV10-3; 10 bases agree with TRBD1. V was clipped by 2 bases and J by 10 bases; unmatched bases: 7. CDR1 is ENHRY, CDR2 SYGVKD, per germline. This CDR3 has 14 amino acids. CDR3 region: CAISETGQGTGAFF. The CDR3 DNA reads as TGTGCCATCAGTGAGACGGGACAGGGGACGGGAGCTTTCTTT.

In its sample, this clone was seen a few times. V and J are TRBV28 and TRBJ2-2; TRBD2 is a possible D gene (5 bases). The length of the CDR3 is 14 residues. The germline V gene encodes CDR1 MDHEN and CDR2 SYDVKM. V shed 10 bases and J shed 3 bases, with 15 bases lying between them. The CDR3, as DNA: TGTGCCACTCGGCGAGGGCCCTACACCGGGGAGCTGTTTTTT. Amino acids: CATRRGPYTGELFF.

The chain combines TRBV4-1 with TRBJ2-5, with 11 bases matching TRBD2. CDR1 MGHRA and CDR2 YSYEKL come from the germline V gene. This CDR3 region has 17 residues. V trimming: 4 bases; J trimming: 1 base; junction bases outside the gene matches: 8. CDR3 bases: TGCGCCAGCAGCCGATTCGGGACTAGCGGAGTCCAAGAGACCCAGTACTTC. Its protein product is CASSRFGTSGVQETQYF.

The V gene is TRBV30, the J gene TRBJ2-7, with D tentatively TRBD2 (5 bases). The germline V gene has CDR1 GTSNPN and CDR2 SVGIG (reference sequence). The CDR3 totals 15 residues. The ends were cut back, 6 bases at V and 1 base at J, with 19 bases in the middle. The CDR3 sequence: CACSGVEPISYEQYF. The CDR3 nucleotides are TGTGCCTGCTCCGGGGTGGAGCCAATATCCTACGAGCAGTACTTC.